The 26 T cell receptor beta chains listed next were all sequenced from one sample in a study of T cells after yellow fever vaccination. TCRdb passed the 5' RACE reads through MiXCR, listing each CDR3 protein once. This table has 160,000 or so distinct CDR3 sequences, 6% to 7.5% appearing once. The starting material was CD4+ T cells sorted from PBMCs, obtained 5 to 6 days after the first yellow fever vaccination. These receptors came from a man younger than 30 who received the YFV17D yellow fever vaccine.

There are many counts of this clonotype. This rearrangement joins TRBV5-4 to TRBJ2-3; 9 bases agree with TRBD2. This CDR3 region has 16 residues. J gave up 1 base and V 5 bases, and 8 bases lay outside the gene matches. Looked up from germline, CDR1 is SGHNT and CDR2 is YYREEE (reference sequence). CDR3 nucleotides: TGTGCCAGCAGACCCGGGACTAGCACACGCACAGATACGCAGTATTTT. Its protein product is CASRPGTSTRTDTQYF.

CDR3 sequence: CASSSTGTGVAEKLFF. The CDR3 coding sequence is TGTGCCAGCAGTTCAACCGGGACAGGTGTGGCCGAAAAACTGTTTTTT. The chain carries TRBV6-5 and TRBJ1-4; 8 bases are a match to TRBD1. This CDR3 region has 16 residues. V lost 4 bases, J lost 8 bases, and 12 bases stayed unmatched. Germline values: CDR1 MNHEY, CDR2 SVGAGI.

This rearrangement joins TRBV11-2 to TRBJ2-7; the D gene is possibly TRBD1 (5 bases). The CDR3 extends over 14 amino acids. Trimming shortened V by 6 bases and J by 2 bases, and 14 bases separated the two germline ends. Germline V gene data show CDR1 as SGHAT and CDR2 as FQNNGV. CDR3 in DNA: TGTGCCAGCAGTTACACGACAGAAGCCTACGAGCAGTACGTC. Translated, it gives CASSYTTEAYEQYV.

This clonotype was detected many times. V gene TRBV12-3 or TRBV12-4 combines with J gene TRBJ2-3; 11 bases map to TRBD2. V shed 6 bases, J shed 4 bases, and the junction held 6 bases outside the gene matches. This CDR3 has 15 amino acids. The CDR3 sequence is CASRLSGGAADTQYF. The CDR3 DNA is TGTGCCAGCAGACTTAGCGGGGGGGCCGCAGATACGCAGTATTTT.

The CDR3, as DNA: TGTGCCTGGAGAGAGACGGGTTCCCCACCCCTCCACTTT. This codes for CAWRETGSPPLHF. The gene calls are TRBV30 and TRBJ1-6; D unresolved. CDR1 GTSNPN and CDR2 SVGIG come from the germline V gene (reference sequence). The germline V and J ends were trimmed by 3 bases and 11 bases, with 14 bases remaining between them. This CDR3 is 13 amino acids long.

Points on this clonotype: This is likely a read error, given that the CDR3 carries no conserved phenylalanine or tryptophan at its end. The chain has TRBV7-2 and TRBJ2-7, with D possibly called TRBD1 or TRBD2 (6 bases each). Trimming stripped 1 base from V and 0 bases from J, with 10 bases between. This CDR3 contains 15 residues. Germline V gene lookup returns CDR1 SGHTA and CDR2 FQGNSA. CDR3: CASSLGGAISYEQYL. The DNA of the CDR3 is TGTGCCAGCAGCTTAGGGGGGGCCATCTCCTACGAGCAGTACCTC.

This clonotype has a count of ten or more. The chain carries TRBV7-2 and TRBJ2-7; no clear D gene. CDR1 is SGHTA and CDR2 is FQGNSA in the germline V gene. The CDR3 length is 11 residues. Deletions cut 4 bases from V and 4 bases from J, with 5 bases between. CDR3 sequence reads: CASSSNYEQYF. The CDR3 DNA reads as TGTGCCAGCAGCTCAAATTACGAGCAGTACTTC.

This clonotype was detected many times. This chain connects TRBV5-6 to TRBJ2-2; D is undetermined. Trimming took 0 bases from V and 4 from J, leaving 4 bases between them. CDR3 length: 13 amino acids. In germline, CDR1 is SGHDT, CDR2 YYEEEE. CDR3 bases: TGTGCCAGCAGCTTGGATGGCACCGGGGAGCTGTTTTTT. Translated: CASSLDGTGELFF.

The rearrangement links TRBV6-5 to TRBJ1-2; D remains unclear. Germline lookup yields CDR1 MNHEY and CDR2 SVGAGI. The CDR3 length is 13 residues. V was cut by 2 bases and J by 4 bases, with 8 bases left in between. CDR3 loop: CASSYGRRYGYTF. In DNA, the CDR3 is TGTGCCAGCAGTTACGGGCGCCGCTATGGCTACACCTTC.

The chain couples TRBV29-1 to TRBJ1-5; TRBD1 might be the D (6 bases). Germline V gene data show CDR1 as SQVTM and CDR2 as ANQGSEA. V was clipped by 4 bases and J by 5 bases, with 9 bases between them. CDR3 size: 12 residues. The CDR3 DNA reads as TGCAGCGTTGGGACAGAGGATCAGCCCCAGCATTTT. It codes for CSVGTEDQPQHF.

This clonotype was detected many times. The chain joins TRBV29-1 to TRBJ2-3; the D gene is possibly TRBD2 (7 bases). The CDR3 is 15 amino acids. The germline gives CDR1 SQVTM, CDR2 ANQGSEA. The V end was cut by 3 bases, the J end by 6 bases, with 19 bases between. The chain's CDR3 is CSVDPAGASGDTQYF. The DNA of the CDR3 is TGCAGCGTTGATCCCGCGGGGGCCAGCGGGGATACGCAGTATTTT.

This clonotype was seen repeatedly, ten times or more. This rearrangement joins TRBV2 to TRBJ2-1; 12 positions agree with TRBD2. The CDR3 is 14 amino acids. V lost 8 bases to trimming and J lost 2 bases; unmatched junction nucleotides: 1. The germline CDR1 and CDR2 sequences are SNHLY and FYNNEI. CDR3: CASRLAGAYNEQFF. The DNA for the CDR3 is TGTGCCAGCCGACTAGCGGGGGCCTACAATGAGCAGTTCTTC. Looking up the rest from reference TRBV2 and TRBJ2-1 gives the full variable domain: EPEVTQTPSHQVTQMGQEVILRCVPISNHLYFYWYRQILGQKVEFLVSFYNNEISEKSEIFDDQFSVERPDGSNFTLKIRSTKLEDSAMYFCASRLAGAYNEQFFGPGTRLTVL.

The V and J genes are TRBV30 and TRBJ2-2, with D tentatively TRBD2 (5 bases). There are 15 residues in the CDR3. Per the germline V gene, CDR1 is GTSNPN and CDR2 is SVGIG (reference sequence). Trimming took off 3 bases at V and 1 base at J, with 12 bases between the two ends. CDR3: CAWRDRDRNTGELFF. CDR3 nucleotide sequence: TGTGCCTGGAGGGACCGGGATAGGAACACCGGGGAGCTGTTTTTT.

This clonotype was seen ten or more times. This chain joins TRBV5-6 and TRBJ2-3, with D perhaps given as TRBD1 or TRBD2 (5 bases each). The CDR3 loop spans 15 amino acids. Trimming shortened V by 4 bases and J by 1 base, and 13 bases separated the two germline ends. The germline V gene encodes CDR1 SGHDT and CDR2 YYEEEE. The DNA of the CDR3 is TGTGCCAGCAGCCTCGGGACCGCAGGCACAGATACGCAGTATTTT. This sequence encodes CASSLGTAGTDTQYF.

This clonotype was counted many times. This chain links TRBV2 with TRBJ2-5; 7 nucleotides line up with TRBD2. The germline V gene encodes CDR1 SNHLY and CDR2 FYNNEI. There are 14 residues in the CDR3. The V gene end was trimmed by 7 bases and the J gene end by 4 bases; junction bases not matched to a gene: 9. The CDR3 here is CASIAGVGRETQYF. The CDR3 nucleotides are TGTGCCAGCATCGCGGGGGTCGGGCGAGAGACCCAGTACTTC.

This clonotype has a count of ten or more. The chain employs TRBV5-5 and TRBJ1-1; D not resolved. V lost 0 bases and J 4 bases, leaving 13 bases between the germline ends. Per germline, CDR1 SGHKS and CDR2 YYEKEE (reference sequence). The CDR3 has 15 residues. CDR3 in DNA: TGTGCCAGCAGCTTGGACGAGAGGACGGGCACTGAAGCTTTCTTT. Protein sequence: CASSLDERTGTEAFF.

This clonotype was picked up many times. The chain's CDR3 is CASSLYATSTDTQYF. The CDR3 coding sequence is TGTGCCAGCAGCTTATATGCCACCAGCACAGATACGCAGTATTTT. The chain has TRBV7-2 and TRBJ2-3, with no clear D. The CDR3 has 15 residues. Trimming stripped 2 bases from V and 0 bases from J, with 9 bases between. CDR1 and CDR2 from the germline V gene are SGHTA and FQGNSA.

V usage is TRBV20-1 and J usage is TRBJ2-1; 10 bases agree with TRBD2. This CDR3 has 13 amino acids. J gave up 10 bases and V 6 bases, and 9 bases lay outside the gene matches. Looked up from germline, CDR1 is DFQATT and CDR2 is SNEGSKA (reference sequence). The CDR3 nucleotides are TGCAGTGCCAAGATAGCGGGGGGCGGGGAGCAGTTCTTC. It encodes CSAKIAGGGEQFF.

The rearrangement links TRBV12-3 or TRBV12-4 to TRBJ2-2; 10 nucleotides align to TRBD1. The CDR3 spans 15 residues. Trimming took 6 bases from V and 5 from J; bases not matched to a gene: 6. CDR3 residues: CASSTRTGGTGELFF. DNA for the CDR3: TGTGCCAGCAGCACTCGGACAGGGGGGACCGGGGAGCTGTTTTTT.

The chain has TRBV18 and TRBJ1-4, with D unclear. V shed 3 bases and J shed 8 bases, with 19 bases lying between them. Germline V gene data show CDR1 as KGHSH and CDR2 as LQKENI. The CDR3 has 16 residues. The CDR3 is CASSPIDGPLGEKLFF. The CDR3 DNA follows: TGTGCCAGCTCACCGATAGATGGACCCTTAGGCGAAAAACTGTTTTTT.

The sample holds many counts of this clonotype. One end of the junction fails to match germline, which may point to a read error. V gene TRBV7-7 combines with J gene TRBJ2-2; D is unresolved. CDR3 length equals 15 residues. Germline loops: CDR1 SSHAT, CDR2 FNYEAQ (reference sequence). CDR3 region: CASSFRTANTGELFF. The CDR3 DNA sequence: TGTGCTAGCAGCTTTAGGACCGCGAACACCGGGGAGCTGTTTTTT.

This clonotype appeared many times. V gene TRBV9 combines with J gene TRBJ2-3, with D possibly matching TRBD2 (6 bases). The V end lost 3 bases, the J end lost 0 bases, and 17 bases lay between the germline ends. The CDR3 runs to 17 residues. CDR1 SGDLS and CDR2 YYNGEE come from the germline V gene. CDR3 DNA: TGTGCCAGCAGCGCGCCTTCCTCTGGGACTAGCACAGATACGCAGTATTTT. It yields the protein CASSAPSSGTSTDTQYF.

This chain links TRBV18 with TRBJ2-5, with a tentative D call TRBD2 (5 bases). The V end was cut by 4 bases, the J end by 2 bases, with 11 bases between. CDR3 length: 14 residues. Germline lookup yields CDR1 KGHSH and CDR2 LQKENI. The CDR3 protein is CASSLVTKQETQYF. DNA for the CDR3: TGTGCCAGCTCACTAGTGACTAAGCAAGAGACCCAGTACTTC. Full variable domain (outside the CDR3, taken from reference TRBV18 and TRBJ2-5): NAGVMQNPRHLVRRRGQEARLRCSPMKGHSHVYWYRQLPEEGLKFMVYLQKENIIDESGMPKERFSAEFPKEGPSILRIQQVVRGDSAAYFCASSLVTKQETQYFGPGTRLLVL.

This clonotype has ten or more counts. V gene TRBV5-1 combines with J gene TRBJ2-1; D gene unclear. CDR1 SGHRS and CDR2 YFSETQ come from the germline V gene. This CDR3 spans 13 amino acids. V dropped 5 bases and J dropped 8 bases, with 14 bases sitting between them. The CDR3 region has the DNA TGCGCCAGCAGTTCCCGTCCCTGGGATGAGCAGTTCTTC. It encodes CASSSRPWDEQFF.

V is TRBV11-3 and J is TRBJ2-5; D gene unclear. Germline V lookup: CDR1 SGHNT, CDR2 YENEEA. V was cut by 1 base and J by 5 bases, with 8 bases left in between. This CDR3 is 13 amino acids long. The CDR3 DNA sequence: TGTGCCAGCAGCTTAGGCCTGGCGGAGACCCAGTACTTC. This encodes CASSLGLAETQYF.

This clonotype has ten or more counts. The CDR3 protein is CASSGAQWNTQYF. The CDR3 DNA is TGTGCCAGCAGCGGGGCCCAGTGGAATACGCAGTATTTT. V and J are TRBV6-1 and TRBJ2-3; D possibly uses TRBD1 or TRBD2 (5 bases each). V shed 6 bases and J shed 7 bases, with 14 bases lying between them. The V gene's germline CDR1 is MNHNS and CDR2 SASEGT. This CDR3 spans 13 amino acids.